The entry below gives a single T cell receptor beta chain sequence along with its context. Repertoires were generated with immunoSEQ multiplex PCR, while TCRdb's copy carries only in-frame clones and drops some. The sample has 95,000 to 150,000 clones; about four fifths are singletons. V was cut by 2 bases and J by 3 bases, with 8 bases left in between. Per germline, CDR1 LGHDT and CDR2 YNNKEL (reference sequence). The CDR3 is made up of 14 amino acids. This entry comes from a study of blood T cell repertoires in COVID-19. In the study overall: The United States, Italy and Spain provided the acute and convalescent COVID-19 samples.

The chain carries TRBV3-1 (or the pseudogene TRBV3-2) and TRBJ1-5, with D perhaps matching TRBD1 (5 bases). The origin of this receptor is a man between 60 and 70 years old with active or convalescent COVID-19. Sequencing input: peripheral blood. The chain's CDR3 is CASSQQGLNQPQHF. CDR3 DNA: TGTGCCAGCAGCCAACAGGGCCTCAATCAGCCCCAGCATTTT.